The rows below give T cell receptor beta chains drawn from one sample of a study of blood T cell repertoires in COVID-19. The method was immunoSEQ multiplex PCR; TCRdb's version includes in-frame clones alone and lacks a portion of them. Of around 340,000 clones listed, 88% are singletons. The sequenced material came from PBMCs or T cells enriched from blood (not recorded which). All receptors derive from a woman in her twenties or thirties who had been exposed to COVID-19. CDR3s include the opening cysteine and the closing phenylalanine or tryptophan. A D gene is named only where the DNA matches it firmly. The size of a clone is reported for some rows only, either as once, few or many, or as a class for expanded clones.

CDR3 DNA: TGTGCCAGCTCACCCAACGCGGGAGGGGAAGAGACCCAGTACTTC; CDR3 protein: CASSPNAGGEETQYF; clone size: once; J gene: TRBJ2-5; D gene: TRBD2; V gene: TRBV18
CDR3 DNA: TGCGCCAGCAGCTCATTTGGGACAGGGGCTAGCACAGATACGCAGTATTTT; CDR3 protein: CASSSFGTGASTDTQYF; clone size: NA; J gene: TRBJ2-3; D gene: TRBD1; V gene: TRBV5-1
CDR3 DNA: TGTGCCAGCAGTTCCCTACAGGGGGCTTCTGGAAACACCATATATTTT; CDR3 protein: CASSSLQGASGNTIYF; clone size: NA; J gene: TRBJ1-3; D gene: TRBD1; V gene: TRBV25-1
CDR3 DNA: TGCGCCAGCAGCCAAGAGTCGGGCGGGAGGGCGTTCGAGACCCAGTACTTC; CDR3 protein: CASSQESGGRAFETQYF; clone size: NA; J gene: TRBJ2-5; D gene: TRBD2; V gene: TRBV4-1
CDR3 DNA: TGTGCCAGCAGTCCGACAGGGACCAACTACGAGCAGTACTTC; CDR3 protein: CASSPTGTNYEQYF; clone size: NA; J gene: TRBJ2-7; D gene: TRBD1; V gene: TRBV2
CDR3 DNA: TGTGCCAGCAGCCATAGTACGACAGGGGAAGAGACCCAGTACTTC; CDR3 protein: CASSHSTTGEETQYF; clone size: NA; J gene: TRBJ2-5; D gene: TRBD1; V gene: TRBV3-1/TRBV3-2
CDR3 DNA: TGTGCCTGGAGTCCTTCCCTGGCCTCCTATAATTCACCCCTCCACTTT; CDR3 protein: CAWSPSLASYNSPLHF; clone size: NA; J gene: TRBJ1-6; D gene: NA; V gene: TRBV30
CDR3 DNA: TGTGCCAGCAGTTACACAGGGGGCTATAGCAATCAGCCCCAGCATTTT; CDR3 protein: CASSYTGGYSNQPQHF; clone size: NA; J gene: TRBJ1-5; D gene: TRBD1; V gene: TRBV6-6
CDR3 DNA: TGTGCCAGCAGCTTGACTGAAGTCCCCCCCTTAGATACGCAGTATTTT; CDR3 protein: CASSLTEVPPLDTQYF; clone size: NA; J gene: TRBJ2-3; D gene: NA; V gene: TRBV5-4
CDR3 DNA: TGCAGCGTTTGGCAGGGGGTTGGAAACACCATATATTTT; CDR3 protein: CSVWQGVGNTIYF; clone size: few; J gene: TRBJ1-3; D gene: TRBD1; V gene: TRBV29-1
CDR3 DNA: TGTGCCATCAGTGAGTCGTTGGTAGGGGACAACTCCTACGAGCAGTACTTC; CDR3 protein: CAISESLVGDNSYEQYF; clone size: few; J gene: TRBJ2-7; D gene: NA; V gene: TRBV10-3
CDR3 DNA: TGCAGCGTTGCCCCGGGACAGAACTATGGCTACACCTTC; CDR3 protein: CSVAPGQNYGYTF; clone size: NA; J gene: TRBJ1-2; D gene: TRBD1; V gene: TRBV29-1
CDR3 DNA: TGCGCCAGCAGCCGGGAGAATGAGCAGTTCTTC; CDR3 protein: CASSRENEQFF; clone size: NA; J gene: TRBJ2-1; D gene: NA; V gene: TRBV5-1
CDR3 DNA: TGTGCCAGCAGCTTAGAAGGGGCCAGGTCCTACAATGAGCAGTTCTTC; CDR3 protein: CASSLEGARSYNEQFF; clone size: NA; J gene: TRBJ2-1; D gene: NA; V gene: TRBV11-3
CDR3 DNA: TGCGCCAGCAGCTTGGGAGACAGGTACGACGAGCAGTACTTC; CDR3 protein: CASSLGDRYDEQYF; clone size: NA; J gene: TRBJ2-7; D gene: NA; V gene: TRBV5-1
CDR3 DNA: TGTGCCAGCCAACTTCTACAGGGGTCCTATGGCTACACCTTC; CDR3 protein: CASQLLQGSYGYTF; clone size: NA; J gene: TRBJ1-2; D gene: TRBD1; V gene: TRBV19
CDR3 DNA: TGTGCCAGCAGCCCGGGGGGACTGATTAATGAAAAACTGTTTTTT; CDR3 protein: CASSPGGLINEKLFF; clone size: NA; J gene: TRBJ1-4; D gene: NA; V gene: TRBV5-5
CDR3 DNA: TGTGCCAGCAGCGTAGGACAGGGGTTCTATGGCTACACCTTC; CDR3 protein: CASSVGQGFYGYTF; clone size: once; J gene: TRBJ1-2; D gene: TRBD1; V gene: TRBV9
CDR3 DNA: TGTGCCAGCCGGACTAGCGGGAGCGACAATGAGCAGTTCTTC; CDR3 protein: CASRTSGSDNEQFF; clone size: NA; J gene: TRBJ2-1; D gene: TRBD2; V gene: TRBV2
CDR3 DNA: TGTGCCAGCAGCCAATCAGAGGGAGTCTATTTCCCAGATACGCAGTATTTT; CDR3 protein: CASSQSEGVYFPDTQYF; clone size: NA; J gene: TRBJ2-3; D gene: NA; V gene: TRBV16
CDR3 DNA: TGTGCCAGCAGCCAAGGGACAGGGGAGCCTAATGAAAAACTGTTTTTT; CDR3 protein: CASSQGTGEPNEKLFF; clone size: NA; J gene: TRBJ1-4; D gene: TRBD1; V gene: TRBV14
CDR3 DNA: TGTGCCAGCAGCTCCTTTCTGGGGGGGCCTTACGAGCAGTACTTC; CDR3 protein: CASSSFLGGPYEQYF; clone size: many; J gene: TRBJ2-7; D gene: NA; V gene: TRBV7-9
CDR3 DNA: TGCGCCAGCAGCTTGACAGGGTGGGACACTGAAGCTTTCTTT; CDR3 protein: CASSLTGWDTEAFF; clone size: NA; J gene: TRBJ1-1; D gene: NA; V gene: TRBV5-1
CDR3 DNA: TGTGCCAGTAGGCGGGACCCAAGCTCCTACGAGCAGTACTTC; CDR3 protein: CASRRDPSSYEQYF; clone size: NA; J gene: TRBJ2-7; D gene: NA; V gene: TRBV19
CDR3 DNA: TGCGCCAGCAGCTTGGCCGGGCTAGCGGGACACACAGATACGCAGTATTTT; CDR3 protein: CASSLAGLAGHTDTQYF; clone size: NA; J gene: TRBJ2-3; D gene: TRBD2; V gene: TRBV5-1
CDR3 DNA: TGTGCCAGCAGACAAGCTCTTATACAGGGGGCCTATAATTCACCCCTCCACTTT; CDR3 protein: CASRQALIQGAYNSPLHF; clone size: few; J gene: TRBJ1-6; D gene: TRBD1; V gene: TRBV7-9
CDR3 DNA: TGTGCCAGCTCCGGACAGGGGGCTGGGGCCAACGTCCTGACTTTC; CDR3 protein: CASSGQGAGANVLTF; clone size: NA; J gene: TRBJ2-6; D gene: TRBD1; V gene: TRBV18
CDR3 DNA: TGCGCCAGCAGCCCGAGGACTAGCGGGAAGGGTTACAATGAGCAGTTCTTC; CDR3 protein: CASSPRTSGKGYNEQFF; clone size: NA; J gene: TRBJ2-1; D gene: TRBD2; V gene: TRBV5-1
CDR3 DNA: TGTGCCAGCAGCGTAGGGAGACCCCAACCCAACAATGAGCAGTTCTTC; CDR3 protein: CASSVGRPQPNNEQFF; clone size: NA; J gene: TRBJ2-1; D gene: NA; V gene: TRBV9
CDR3 DNA: TGTGCCAGCAGCCCAAGCTTACTAGCCTACGAGCAGTACTTC; CDR3 protein: CASSPSLLAYEQYF; clone size: NA; J gene: TRBJ2-7; D gene: NA; V gene: TRBV7-8
CDR3 DNA: TGTGCCAGCAGCCAGACTCACTACAATGAGCAGTTCTTC; CDR3 protein: CASSQTHYNEQFF; clone size: NA; J gene: TRBJ2-1; D gene: NA; V gene: TRBV7-3
CDR3 DNA: TGCGCCAGCAGCAACCATGAGGGCACTGAAGCTTTCTTT; CDR3 protein: CASSNHEGTEAFF; clone size: NA; J gene: TRBJ1-1; D gene: NA; V gene: TRBV5-1